The T cell receptor (beta chain) described here comes from a study of monozygotic twins with inflammatory bowel disease. Germline CDR1 reads SGHRS; CDR2 reads YFSETQ. This CDR3 comprises 15 residues. There were 3,000 to 4,000 ng of total RNA used for each TCR library. UMIs that included a 6-nucleotide sample barcode were added by template switching, which took place during cDNA synthesis. TCRdb reprocessed the 5' RACE reads, with one entry per CDR3 protein and no DNA. Found here are approximately 420,000 distinct CDR3 sequences; the top ten clones hold 2% to 2.5%. The TCR sequence derives from a human donor with ulcerative colitis or Crohn's disease, or a healthy co-twin of an affected twin (not recorded which). The rearrangement links TRBV5-1 to TRBJ2-7; TCRdb's D gene call, TRBD2, goes unchecked for lack of DNA. Sequencing input: blood. CDR3 loop: CASSSGGLADYEQYF.